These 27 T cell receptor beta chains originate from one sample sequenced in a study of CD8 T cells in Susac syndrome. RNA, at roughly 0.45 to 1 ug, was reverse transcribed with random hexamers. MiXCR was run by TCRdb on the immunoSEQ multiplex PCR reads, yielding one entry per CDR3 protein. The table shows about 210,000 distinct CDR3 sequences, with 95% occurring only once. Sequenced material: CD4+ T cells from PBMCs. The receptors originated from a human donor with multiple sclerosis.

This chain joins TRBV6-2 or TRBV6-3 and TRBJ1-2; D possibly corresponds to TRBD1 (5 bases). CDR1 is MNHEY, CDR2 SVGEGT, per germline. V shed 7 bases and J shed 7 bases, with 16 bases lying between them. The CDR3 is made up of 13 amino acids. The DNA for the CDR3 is TGTGCCAGCAACCCAATCGGGGGTCGTGGCTACACCTTC. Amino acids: CASNPIGGRGYTF.

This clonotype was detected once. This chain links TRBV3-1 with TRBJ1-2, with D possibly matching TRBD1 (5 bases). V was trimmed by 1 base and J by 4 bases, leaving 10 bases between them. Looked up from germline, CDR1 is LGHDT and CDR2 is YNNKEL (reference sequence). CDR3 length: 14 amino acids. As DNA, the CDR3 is TGTGCCAGCAGCCAAGGCAGGGTCCGCTATGGCTACACCTTC. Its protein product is CASSQGRVRYGYTF.

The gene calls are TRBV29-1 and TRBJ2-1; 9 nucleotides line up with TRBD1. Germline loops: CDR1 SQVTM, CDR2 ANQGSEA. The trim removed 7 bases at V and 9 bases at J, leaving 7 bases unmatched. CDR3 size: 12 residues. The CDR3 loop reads CSGARQGGEQFF. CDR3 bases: TGCAGCGGCGCCCGACAGGGGGGTGAGCAGTTCTTC.

DNA of the CDR3: TGTGCCACCAGCGGGGCCGGAAAACCTGGAGAGACCCAGTACTTC. Translating it yields CATSGAGKPGETQYF. The J gene is TRBJ2-5, the V gene TRBV15; D possibly corresponds to TRBD1 (5 bases). Germline loops: CDR1 LNHNV, CDR2 YYDKDF (reference sequence). Trimming pared 5 bases from V and 4 bases from J, leaving 17 bases between. The CDR3 consists of 15 residues. Full variable domain (rest looked up from reference TRBV15 and TRBJ2-5): DAMVIQNPRYQVTQFGKPVTLSCSQTLNHNVMYWYQQKSSQAPKLLFHYYDKDFNNEADTPDNFQSRRPNTSFCFLDIRSPGLGDTAMYLCATSGAGKPGETQYFGPGTRLLVL.

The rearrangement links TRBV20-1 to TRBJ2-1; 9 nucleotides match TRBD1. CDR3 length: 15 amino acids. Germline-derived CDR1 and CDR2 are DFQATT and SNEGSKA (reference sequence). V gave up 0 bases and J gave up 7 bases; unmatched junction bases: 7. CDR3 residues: CSARETGGKGNEQFF. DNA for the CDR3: TGCAGTGCTAGAGAGACAGGGGGAAAGGGTAATGAGCAGTTCTTC.

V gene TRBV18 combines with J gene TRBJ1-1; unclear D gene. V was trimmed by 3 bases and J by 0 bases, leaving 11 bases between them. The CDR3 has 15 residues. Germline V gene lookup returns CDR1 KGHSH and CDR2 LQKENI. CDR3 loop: CASSPQSRLNTEAFF. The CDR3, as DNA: TGTGCCAGCTCACCGCAGTCCAGATTGAACACTGAAGCTTTCTTT. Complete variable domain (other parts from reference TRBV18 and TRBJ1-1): NAGVMQNPRHLVRRRGQEARLRCSPMKGHSHVYWYRQLPEEGLKFMVYLQKENIIDESGMPKERFSAEFPKEGPSILRIQQVVRGDSAAYFCASSPQSRLNTEAFFGQGTRLTVV.

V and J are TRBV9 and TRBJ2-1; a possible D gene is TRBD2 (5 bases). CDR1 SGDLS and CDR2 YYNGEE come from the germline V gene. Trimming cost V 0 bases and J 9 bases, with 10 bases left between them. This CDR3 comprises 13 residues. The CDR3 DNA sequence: TGTGCCAGCAGCGTAGCTGTTCGGGGTGAGCAGTTCTTC. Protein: CASSVAVRGEQFF.

CDR3 DNA: TGTGCCATCAGTGTTGGGGACTACGAGCAGTACTTC. As protein: CAISVGDYEQYF. This chain uses TRBV10-3 with TRBJ2-7; no clear D. V was shortened by 4 bases and J by 3 bases, with 7 bases between the two germline ends. This CDR3 region has 12 residues. The germline CDR1 and CDR2 sequences are ENHRY and SYGVKD.

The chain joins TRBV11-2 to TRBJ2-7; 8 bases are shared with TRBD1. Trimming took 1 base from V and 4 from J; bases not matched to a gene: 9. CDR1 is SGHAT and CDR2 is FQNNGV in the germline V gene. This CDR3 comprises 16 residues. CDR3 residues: CASSLVGTGQAYEQYF. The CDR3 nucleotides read TGTGCCAGCAGCTTAGTGGGGACAGGTCAGGCTTACGAGCAGTACTTC.

The CDR3 bases are TGTGCCAGCAGCCAAGCCCGCAGAAACTATGGCTACACCTTC. Its translation is CASSQARRNYGYTF. This chain connects TRBV3-1 to TRBJ1-2; D gene uncertain. This CDR3 is 14 amino acids long. From germline, CDR1 is LGHDT and CDR2 YNNKEL (reference sequence). The V and J ends lost 1 base and 2 bases respectively, with 8 bases between them.

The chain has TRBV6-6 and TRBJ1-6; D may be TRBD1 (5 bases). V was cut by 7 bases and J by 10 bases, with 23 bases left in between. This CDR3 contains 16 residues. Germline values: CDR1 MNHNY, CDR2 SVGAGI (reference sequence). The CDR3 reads CASIPSAGVGRSPLHF. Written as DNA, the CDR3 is TGTGCCAGCATCCCATCGGCGGGGGTCGGTCGATCACCCCTCCACTTT.

The CDR3: CASMEYGPGELFF. For the CDR3, the DNA is TGTGCCAGCATGGAGTATGGCCCCGGGGAGCTGTTTTTT. The chain is built from TRBV27 and TRBJ2-2, with no clear D. CDR3 length: 13 amino acids. V lost 7 bases and J lost 6, with 12 bases in between. CDR1 is MNHEY and CDR2 is SMNVEV in the germline V gene (reference sequence).

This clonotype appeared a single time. CDR3: CASSQWANSLIGQFF. CDR3 in DNA: TGTGCCAGCAGTCAATGGGCGAACAGCCTGATTGGGCAGTTCTTC. This rearrangement joins TRBV27 to TRBJ2-1; D remains ambiguous. Trimming pared 5 bases from V and 12 bases from J, leaving 23 bases between. The CDR3 extends over 15 amino acids. The germline CDR1 and CDR2 sequences are MNHEY and SMNVEV (reference sequence).

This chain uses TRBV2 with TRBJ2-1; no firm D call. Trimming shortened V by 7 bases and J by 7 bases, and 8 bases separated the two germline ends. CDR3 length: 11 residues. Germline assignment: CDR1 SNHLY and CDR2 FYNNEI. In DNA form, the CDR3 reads TGTGCCAGCACCACCGCGAATGAGCAGTTCTTC. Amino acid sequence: CASTTANEQFF.

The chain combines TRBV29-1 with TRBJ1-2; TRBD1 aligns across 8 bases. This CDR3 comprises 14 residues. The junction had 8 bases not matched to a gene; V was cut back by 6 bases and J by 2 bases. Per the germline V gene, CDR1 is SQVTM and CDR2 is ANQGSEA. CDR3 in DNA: TGCAGCGTCTCCTCTGGACAGGGCAACTATGGCTACACCTTC. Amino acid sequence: CSVSSGQGNYGYTF. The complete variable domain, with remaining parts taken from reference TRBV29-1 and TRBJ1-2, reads SAVISQKPSRDICQRGTSLTIQCQVDSQVTMMFWYRQQPGQSLTLIATANQGSEATYESGFVIDKFPISRPNLTFSTLTVSNMSPEDSSIYLCSVSSGQGNYGYTFGSGTRLTVV.

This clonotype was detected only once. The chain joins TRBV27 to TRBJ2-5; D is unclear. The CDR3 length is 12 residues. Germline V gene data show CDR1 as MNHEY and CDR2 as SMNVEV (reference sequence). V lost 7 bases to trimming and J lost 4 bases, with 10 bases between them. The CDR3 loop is CASTSRGETQYF. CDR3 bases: TGTGCCAGCACCTCCCGAGGAGAGACCCAGTACTTC.

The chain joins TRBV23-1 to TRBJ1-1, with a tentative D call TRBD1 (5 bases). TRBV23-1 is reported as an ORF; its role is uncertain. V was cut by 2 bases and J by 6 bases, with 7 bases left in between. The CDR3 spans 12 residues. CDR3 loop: CASSQQGPEAFF. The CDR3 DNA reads TGCGCCAGCAGTCAACAGGGTCCTGAAGCTTTCTTT.

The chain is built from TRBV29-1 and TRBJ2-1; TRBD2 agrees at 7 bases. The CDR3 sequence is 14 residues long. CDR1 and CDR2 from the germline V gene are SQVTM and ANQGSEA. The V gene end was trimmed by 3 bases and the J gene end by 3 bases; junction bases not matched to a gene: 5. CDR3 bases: TGCAGCGTTGAGGGAGGGAGCGGCTACAATGAGCAGTTCTTC. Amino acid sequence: CSVEGGSGYNEQFF.

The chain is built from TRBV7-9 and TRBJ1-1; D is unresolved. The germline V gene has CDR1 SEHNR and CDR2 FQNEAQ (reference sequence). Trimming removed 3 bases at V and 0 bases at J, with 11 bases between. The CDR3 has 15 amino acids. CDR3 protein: CASSFGSSLNTEAFF. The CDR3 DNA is TGTGCCAGCAGCTTCGGGAGTAGCTTGAACACTGAAGCTTTCTTT.

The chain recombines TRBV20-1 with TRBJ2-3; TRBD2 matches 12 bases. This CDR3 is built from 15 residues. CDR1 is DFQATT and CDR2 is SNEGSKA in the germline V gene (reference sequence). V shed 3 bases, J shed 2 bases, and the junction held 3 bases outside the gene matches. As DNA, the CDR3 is TGCAGTGCTAGTGGACTAGCGGGAACCACAGATACGCAGTATTTT. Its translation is CSASGLAGTTDTQYF.

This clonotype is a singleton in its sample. The CDR3 protein is CSARDETRLTGELFF. DNA of the CDR3: TGCAGTGCTAGAGACGAAACCCGACTCACCGGGGAGCTGTTTTTT. The rearrangement uses TRBV20-1 and TRBJ2-2; D is unclear. The CDR3 loop spans 15 amino acids. With 0 bases removed from V and 4 bases from J, the gap between germline ends came to 12 bases. Germline CDR1 reads DFQATT; CDR2 reads SNEGSKA (reference sequence).

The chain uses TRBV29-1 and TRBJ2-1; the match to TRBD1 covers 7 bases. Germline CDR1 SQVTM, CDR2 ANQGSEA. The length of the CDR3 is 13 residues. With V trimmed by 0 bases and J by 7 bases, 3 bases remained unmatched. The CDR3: CSVEDGQVNEQFF. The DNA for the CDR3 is TGCAGCGTTGAAGACGGACAGGTTAATGAGCAGTTCTTC.

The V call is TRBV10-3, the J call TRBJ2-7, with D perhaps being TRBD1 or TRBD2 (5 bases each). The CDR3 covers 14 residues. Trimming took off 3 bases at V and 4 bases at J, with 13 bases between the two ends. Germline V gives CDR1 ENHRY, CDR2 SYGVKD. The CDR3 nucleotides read TGTGCCATCAGTGACAGGGACCGCCGGTACGAGCAGTACTTC. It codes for CAISDRDRRYEQYF.

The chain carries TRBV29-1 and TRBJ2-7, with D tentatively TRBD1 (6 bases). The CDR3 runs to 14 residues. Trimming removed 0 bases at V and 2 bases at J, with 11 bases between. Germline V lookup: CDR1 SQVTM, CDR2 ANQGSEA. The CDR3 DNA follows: TGCAGCGTTGAAGATCGGGGACACCCCTACGAGCAGTACTTC. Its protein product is CSVEDRGHPYEQYF.

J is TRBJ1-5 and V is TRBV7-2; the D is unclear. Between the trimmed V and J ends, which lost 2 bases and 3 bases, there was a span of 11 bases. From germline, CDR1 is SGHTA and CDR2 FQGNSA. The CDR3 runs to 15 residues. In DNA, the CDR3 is TGTGCCAGCAGCTTAAGCTTTGGACCCAATCAGCCCCAGCATTTT. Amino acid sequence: CASSLSFGPNQPQHF.

CDR3 loop: CASIRQGASNQPQHF. For the CDR3, the DNA is TGTGCCAGTATCCGACAGGGGGCTTCTAATCAGCCCCAGCATTTT. J is TRBJ1-5 and V is TRBV19; 10 bases match TRBD1. Looked up from germline, CDR1 is LNHDA and CDR2 is SQIVND (reference sequence). The junction had 7 bases not matched to a gene; V was cut back by 7 bases and J by 4 bases. The CDR3 loop spans 15 amino acids.

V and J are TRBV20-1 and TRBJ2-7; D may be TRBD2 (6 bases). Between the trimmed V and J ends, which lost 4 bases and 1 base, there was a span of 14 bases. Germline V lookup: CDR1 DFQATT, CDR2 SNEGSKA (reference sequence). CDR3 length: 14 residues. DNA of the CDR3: TGCAGTGCTACTGGGGGGTATTCATCCTACGAGCAGTACTTC. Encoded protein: CSATGGYSSYEQYF.